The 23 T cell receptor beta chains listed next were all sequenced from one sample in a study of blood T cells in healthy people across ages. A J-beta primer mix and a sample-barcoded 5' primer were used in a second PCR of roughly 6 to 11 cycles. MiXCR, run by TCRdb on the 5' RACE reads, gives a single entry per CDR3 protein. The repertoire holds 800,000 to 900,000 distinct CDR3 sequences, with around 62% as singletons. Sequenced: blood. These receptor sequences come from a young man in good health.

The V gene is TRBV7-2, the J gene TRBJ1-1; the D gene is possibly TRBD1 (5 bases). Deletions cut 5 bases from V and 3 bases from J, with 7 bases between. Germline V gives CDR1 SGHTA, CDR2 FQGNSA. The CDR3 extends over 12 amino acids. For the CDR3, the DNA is TGTGCCAGCAGCGCAGGGTACACTGAAGCTTTCTTT. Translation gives CASSAGYTEAFF.

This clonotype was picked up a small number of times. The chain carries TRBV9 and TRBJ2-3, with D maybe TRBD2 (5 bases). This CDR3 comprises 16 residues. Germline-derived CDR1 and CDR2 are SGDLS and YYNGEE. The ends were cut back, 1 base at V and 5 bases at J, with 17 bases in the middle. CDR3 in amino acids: CASSVSANPAGDTQYF. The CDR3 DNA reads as TGTGCCAGCAGCGTAAGCGCCAACCCGGCGGGAGATACGCAGTATTTT.

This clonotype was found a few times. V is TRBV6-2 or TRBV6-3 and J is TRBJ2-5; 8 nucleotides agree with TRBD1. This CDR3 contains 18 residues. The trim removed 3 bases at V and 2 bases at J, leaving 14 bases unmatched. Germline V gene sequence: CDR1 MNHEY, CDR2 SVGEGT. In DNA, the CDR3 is TGTGCCAGCAGTTATCGGGGGAACGGACAGGGTCCTCAAGAGACCCAGTACTTC. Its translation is CASSYRGNGQGPQETQYF.

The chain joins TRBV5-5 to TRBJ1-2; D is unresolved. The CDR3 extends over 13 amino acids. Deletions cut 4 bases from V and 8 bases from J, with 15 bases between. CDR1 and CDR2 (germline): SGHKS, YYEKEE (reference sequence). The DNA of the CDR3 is TGTGCCAGCAGCCCGAGACCGGCCAGGGGCTACACCTTC. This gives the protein CASSPRPARGYTF.

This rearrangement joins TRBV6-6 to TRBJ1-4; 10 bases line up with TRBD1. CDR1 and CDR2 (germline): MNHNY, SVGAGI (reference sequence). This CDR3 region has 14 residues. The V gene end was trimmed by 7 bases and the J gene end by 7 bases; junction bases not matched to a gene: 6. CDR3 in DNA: TGTGCCAGCAAAGATAGGACAGGGGGTGAAAAACTGTTTTTT. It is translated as CASKDRTGGEKLFF.

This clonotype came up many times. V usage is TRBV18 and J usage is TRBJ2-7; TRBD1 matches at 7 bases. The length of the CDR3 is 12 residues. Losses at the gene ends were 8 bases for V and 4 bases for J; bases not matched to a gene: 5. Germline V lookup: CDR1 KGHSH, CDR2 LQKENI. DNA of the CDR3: TGTGCCAGCAGCCCGGACAGGTACGAGCAGTACTTC. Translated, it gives CASSPDRYEQYF.

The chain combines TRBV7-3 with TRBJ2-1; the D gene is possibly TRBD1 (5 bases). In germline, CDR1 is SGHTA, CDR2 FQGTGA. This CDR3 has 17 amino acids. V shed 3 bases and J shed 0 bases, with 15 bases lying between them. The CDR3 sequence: CASSLYTGDVSYNEQFF. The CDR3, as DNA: TGTGCCAGCAGCTTGTATACAGGCGATGTCTCCTACAATGAGCAGTTCTTC.

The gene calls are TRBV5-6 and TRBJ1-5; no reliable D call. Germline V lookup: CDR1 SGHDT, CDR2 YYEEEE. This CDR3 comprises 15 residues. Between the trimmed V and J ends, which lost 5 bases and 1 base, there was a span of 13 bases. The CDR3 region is CASSLRGWSNQPQHF. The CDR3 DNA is TGTGCCAGCAGTCTACGGGGTTGGAGCAATCAGCCCCAGCATTTT. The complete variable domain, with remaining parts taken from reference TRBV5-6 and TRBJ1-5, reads DAGVTQSPTHLIKTRGQQVTLRCSPKSGHDTVSWYQQALGQGPQFIFQYYEEEERQRGNFPDRFSGHQFPNYSSELNVNALLLGDSALYLCASSLRGWSNQPQHFGDGTRLSIL.

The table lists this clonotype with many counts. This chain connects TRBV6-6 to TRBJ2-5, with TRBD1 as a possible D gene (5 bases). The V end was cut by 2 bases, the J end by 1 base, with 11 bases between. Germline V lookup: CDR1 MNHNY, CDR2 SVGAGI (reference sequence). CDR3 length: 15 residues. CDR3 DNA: TGTGCCAGCAGTTACCCGCAGGGTGGCCAAGAGACCCAGTACTTC. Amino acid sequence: CASSYPQGGQETQYF.

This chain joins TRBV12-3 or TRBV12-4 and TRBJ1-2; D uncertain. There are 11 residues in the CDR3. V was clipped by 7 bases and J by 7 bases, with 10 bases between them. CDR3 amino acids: CASKTTGGYTF. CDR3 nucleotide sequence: TGTGCCAGCAAGACGACGGGTGGCTACACCTTC.

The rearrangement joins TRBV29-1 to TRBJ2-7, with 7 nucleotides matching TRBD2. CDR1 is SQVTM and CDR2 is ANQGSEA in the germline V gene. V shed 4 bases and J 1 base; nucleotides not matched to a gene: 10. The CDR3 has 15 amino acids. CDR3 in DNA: TGCAGCGTTGGTATAAGCGGGGCCGGATCCTACGAGCAGTACTTC. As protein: CSVGISGAGSYEQYF.

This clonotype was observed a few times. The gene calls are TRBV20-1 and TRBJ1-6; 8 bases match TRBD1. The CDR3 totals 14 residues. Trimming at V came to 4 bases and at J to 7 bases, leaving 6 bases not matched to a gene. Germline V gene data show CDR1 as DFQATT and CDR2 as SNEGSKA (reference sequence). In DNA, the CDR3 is TGCAGTGCTAAGACGGACAGGGCCAATTCACCCCTCCACTTT. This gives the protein CSAKTDRANSPLHF.

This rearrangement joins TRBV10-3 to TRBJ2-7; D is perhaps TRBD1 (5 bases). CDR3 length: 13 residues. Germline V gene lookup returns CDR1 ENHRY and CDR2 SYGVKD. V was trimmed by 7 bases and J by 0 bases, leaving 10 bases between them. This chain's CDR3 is CAITTESSYEQYF. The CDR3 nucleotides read TGTGCCATCACGACAGAGAGCTCCTACGAGCAGTACTTC.

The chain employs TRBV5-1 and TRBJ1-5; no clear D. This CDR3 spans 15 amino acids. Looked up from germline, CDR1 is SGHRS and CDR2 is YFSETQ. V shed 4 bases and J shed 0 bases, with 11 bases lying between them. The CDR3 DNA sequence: TGCGCCAGCAGCCCCGAAGGGAATAGCAATCAGCCCCAGCATTTT. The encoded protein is CASSPEGNSNQPQHF.

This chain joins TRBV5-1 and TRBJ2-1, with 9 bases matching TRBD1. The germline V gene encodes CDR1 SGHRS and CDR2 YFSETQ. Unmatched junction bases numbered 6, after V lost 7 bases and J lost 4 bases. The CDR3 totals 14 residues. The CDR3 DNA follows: TGCGCCAGCGCCACAGGGGGCTCTTACAATGAGCAGTTCTTC. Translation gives CASATGGSYNEQFF.

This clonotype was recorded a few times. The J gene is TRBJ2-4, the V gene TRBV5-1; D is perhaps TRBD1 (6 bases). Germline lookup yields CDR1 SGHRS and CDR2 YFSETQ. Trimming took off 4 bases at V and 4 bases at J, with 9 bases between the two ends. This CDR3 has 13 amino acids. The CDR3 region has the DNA TGCGCCAGCAGCAACAGGGTAAAAAACATTCAGTACTTC. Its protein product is CASSNRVKNIQYF. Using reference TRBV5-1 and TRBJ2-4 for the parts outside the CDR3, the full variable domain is KAGVTQTPRYLIKTRGQQVTLSCSPISGHRSVSWYQQTPGQGLQFLFEYFSETQRNKGNFPGRFSGRQFSNSRSEMNVSTLELGDSALYLCASSNRVKNIQYFGAGTRLSVL.

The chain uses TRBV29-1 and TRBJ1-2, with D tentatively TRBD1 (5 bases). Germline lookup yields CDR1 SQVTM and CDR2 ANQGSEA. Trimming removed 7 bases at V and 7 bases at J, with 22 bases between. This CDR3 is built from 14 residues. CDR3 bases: TGCAGCGGTGCCCAACAGGAGGTTTCCGGTGGCTACACCTTC. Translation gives CSGAQQEVSGGYTF.

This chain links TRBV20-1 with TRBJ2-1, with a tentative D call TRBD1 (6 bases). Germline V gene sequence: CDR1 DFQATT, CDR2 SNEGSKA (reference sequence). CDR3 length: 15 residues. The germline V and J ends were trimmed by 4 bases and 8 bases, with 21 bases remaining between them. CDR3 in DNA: TGCAGTGCTAAACCTGGCAGGGGTAGTAGTGATGAGCAGTTCTTC. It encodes CSAKPGRGSSDEQFF.

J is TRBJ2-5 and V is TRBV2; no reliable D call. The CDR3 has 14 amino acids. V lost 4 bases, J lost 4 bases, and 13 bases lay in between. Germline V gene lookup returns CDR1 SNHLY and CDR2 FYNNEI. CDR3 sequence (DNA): TGTGCCAGCAGTGGTTCTCTCGGTCGAGAGACCCAGTACTTC. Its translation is CASSGSLGRETQYF.

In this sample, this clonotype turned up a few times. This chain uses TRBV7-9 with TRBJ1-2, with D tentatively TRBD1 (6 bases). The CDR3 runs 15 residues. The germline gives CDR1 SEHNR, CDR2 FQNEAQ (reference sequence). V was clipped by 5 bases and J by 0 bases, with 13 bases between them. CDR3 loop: CASSRGRASNYGYTF. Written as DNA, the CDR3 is TGTGCCAGCAGCCGGGGGCGGGCATCTAACTATGGCTACACCTTC.

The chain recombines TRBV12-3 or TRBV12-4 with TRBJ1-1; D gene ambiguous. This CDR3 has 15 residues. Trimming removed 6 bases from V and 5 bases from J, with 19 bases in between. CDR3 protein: CASSPPDPRRTEAFF. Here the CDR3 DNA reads TGTGCCAGCAGCCCTCCCGACCCTAGGAGGACTGAAGCTTTCTTT.

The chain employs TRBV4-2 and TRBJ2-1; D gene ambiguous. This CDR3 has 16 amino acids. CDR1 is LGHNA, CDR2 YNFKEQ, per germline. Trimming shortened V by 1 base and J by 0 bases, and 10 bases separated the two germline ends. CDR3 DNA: TGTGCCAGCAGCCAAGGTGAACTAAGCTCCTACAATGAGCAGTTCTTC. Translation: CASSQGELSSYNEQFF.

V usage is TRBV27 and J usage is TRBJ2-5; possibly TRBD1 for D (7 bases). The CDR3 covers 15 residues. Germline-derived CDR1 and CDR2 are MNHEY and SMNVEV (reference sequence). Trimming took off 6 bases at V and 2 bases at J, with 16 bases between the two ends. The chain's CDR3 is CASRRGGGGQETQYF. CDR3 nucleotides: TGTGCCAGCAGAAGAGGGGGCGGAGGGCAAGAGACCCAGTACTTC.